This is a list of T cell receptor beta chains from one sample in a study of T cells and Merkel cell carcinoma outcomes. Generated by immunoSEQ multiplex PCR, the TCRdb table keeps only in-frame clones and is missing some. The sample yields roughly 11,000 clones, roughly 95% seen once. The material sequenced was tumor tissue from Merkel cell carcinoma. The receptors derive from a human donor with Merkel cell carcinoma. CDR3s include the opening cysteine and the closing phenylalanine or tryptophan. The D gene is left open where the match is weak. Not all rows give a size; the values are once, few, many and, for expanded clones, a class.

v_gene: TRBV20-1; j_gene: TRBJ1-1; abundance: .; d_gene: .; CDR3nt: TGCAGTGCTAAGGTCCAGCGGGAGGCTTTCTTT; CDR3aa: CSAKVQREAFF
v_gene: TRBV7-8; j_gene: TRBJ1-1; abundance: .; d_gene: .; CDR3nt: TGTGCCAGCAGCCCTACGAGGATAATGAACACTGAAGCTTTCTTT; CDR3aa: CASSPTRIMNTEAFF
v_gene: TRBV30; j_gene: TRBJ2-2; abundance: .; d_gene: .; CDR3nt: TGTGCCTGGAGAGCGGCGAACACCGGGGAGCTGTTTTTT; CDR3aa: CAWRAANTGELFF
v_gene: TRBV30; j_gene: TRBJ2-4; abundance: .; d_gene: .; CDR3nt: TGTGCCTGGAGTGTAGGACCGTTCTCTGCCAAAAACATTCAGTACTTC; CDR3aa: CAWSVGPFSAKNIQYF
v_gene: TRBV30; j_gene: TRBJ2-1; abundance: .; d_gene: TRBD2; CDR3nt: TGTGCCCGCTCATGGGCGGGAGGCTACAATGAGCAGTTCTTC; CDR3aa: CARSWAGGYNEQFF
v_gene: TRBV15; j_gene: TRBJ2-2; abundance: .; d_gene: TRBD2; CDR3nt: TGTGCCACCAGCAGAGGACTAGCGGAGAACACCGGGGAGCTGTTTTTT; CDR3aa: CATSRGLAENTGELFF
v_gene: TRBV27; j_gene: TRBJ1-5; abundance: .; d_gene: .; CDR3nt: TGTGCCAGCAGTTTGAGGTCAGTTGGCGGGGCCCAGCATTTT; CDR3aa: CASSLRSVGGAQHF
v_gene: TRBV29-1; j_gene: TRBJ2-3; abundance: .; d_gene: TRBD1; CDR3nt: TGCAGCGTTGTAGTTCAGGGGGCAGATACGCAGTATTTT; CDR3aa: CSVVVQGADTQYF
v_gene: TRBV29-1; j_gene: TRBJ1-5; abundance: .; d_gene: TRBD1; CDR3nt: TGCAGCGTCGGCTACGACAGGGACGATCAGCCCCAGCATTTT; CDR3aa: CSVGYDRDDQPQHF
v_gene: TRBV7-3; j_gene: TRBJ2-1; abundance: few; d_gene: TRBD1; CDR3nt: TGTGCCAGCAGAGTTCGGGCAGGGGGAAACAATGAGCAGTTCTTC; CDR3aa: CASRVRAGGNNEQFF
v_gene: TRBV11-2; j_gene: TRBJ2-5; abundance: once; d_gene: TRBD1; CDR3nt: TGTGCCAGCAGCTGGGACAGCACCGGAGCTGGCGAGACCCAGTACTTC; CDR3aa: CASSWDSTGAGETQYF
v_gene: TRBV14; j_gene: TRBJ1-3; abundance: .; d_gene: .; CDR3nt: TGTGCCAGCAGCCCACACGGACAGAGATACACCATATATTTT; CDR3aa: CASSPHGQRYTIYF
v_gene: TRBV7-9; j_gene: TRBJ2-5; abundance: .; d_gene: .; CDR3nt: TGTGCCAGCAGCGCCCCAAGTGGGGAGACCCAGTACTTC; CDR3aa: CASSAPSGETQYF
v_gene: TRBV7-9; j_gene: TRBJ2-1; abundance: .; d_gene: .; CDR3nt: TGTGCCAGCAGGCGCGGGACACCCGGCAGGGCGTTCTTC; CDR3aa: CASRRGTPGRAFF
v_gene: TRBV10-3; j_gene: TRBJ2-1; abundance: .; d_gene: TRBD2; CDR3nt: TGTGCCACACTAGGACTAGCGGGAACTCTATACAATGAGCAGTTCTTC; CDR3aa: CATLGLAGTLYNEQFF
v_gene: TRBV6-6; j_gene: TRBJ2-1; abundance: .; d_gene: .; CDR3nt: TGTGCCAGCACCCTCAAGAAGAGCTCCTACAATGAGCAGTTCTTC; CDR3aa: CASTLKKSSYNEQFF
v_gene: TRBV7-9; j_gene: TRBJ2-1; abundance: .; d_gene: TRBD2; CDR3nt: TGTGCCAGCAGCTACCGGACTAGCGGGGTCCCTATGGAGTTCTTC; CDR3aa: CASSYRTSGVPMEFF
v_gene: TRBV29-1; j_gene: TRBJ1-1; abundance: .; d_gene: TRBD1; CDR3nt: TGCAGCGTTACGGGACAGGGGAACACTGAAGCTTTCTTT; CDR3aa: CSVTGQGNTEAFF
v_gene: TRBV30; j_gene: TRBJ1-4; abundance: .; d_gene: .; CDR3nt: TGTGCCTGGAGTTCAGACCGCGACCTGTTTTTT; CDR3aa: CAWSSDRDLFF
v_gene: TRBV21-1; j_gene: TRBJ1-1; abundance: .; d_gene: .; CDR3nt: TGTGCCACCGGGGGGGGAAGGAACACTGAAGCTTTCTTT; CDR3aa: CATGGGRNTEAFF
v_gene: TRBV18; j_gene: TRBJ2-5; abundance: .; d_gene: .; CDR3nt: TGTGCCAGCTCAGGGACATTGGGAGAGACCCAGTACTTC; CDR3aa: CASSGTLGETQYF
v_gene: TRBV18; j_gene: TRBJ2-3; abundance: .; d_gene: .; CDR3nt: TGTGCCAGCTCACCCAGGGCGTTTAGCACAGATACGCAGTATTTT; CDR3aa: CASSPRAFSTDTQYF
v_gene: TRBV7-9; j_gene: TRBJ2-7; abundance: .; d_gene: .; CDR3nt: TGTGCCAGCAGCTTGGTTGCGGGACGGAGACCCGTCTACGAGCAGTACTTC; CDR3aa: CASSLVAGRRPVYEQYF
v_gene: TRBV9; j_gene: TRBJ2-7; abundance: .; d_gene: .; CDR3nt: TGTGCCAGCAGCGCCCTCCCTCAAGGGGACGAGCAGTACTTC; CDR3aa: CASSALPQGDEQYF
v_gene: TRBV30; j_gene: TRBJ2-3; abundance: .; d_gene: .; CDR3nt: TGTGCCTGGAGTGTACGGAAGGGGGGGAGTAGGTTTGGCACAGATACGCAGTATTTT; CDR3aa: CAWSVRKGGSRFGTDTQYF
v_gene: TRBV9; j_gene: TRBJ2-1; abundance: .; d_gene: TRBD2; CDR3nt: TGTGCCAGCAGCGACTCGACTAGCGGGAGGCCCCAGTTCTTC; CDR3aa: CASSDSTSGRPQFF
v_gene: TRBV18; j_gene: TRBJ2-1; abundance: .; d_gene: .; CDR3nt: TGTGCCAGCTCACCAATGGCCTTGACCACCTACAATGAGCAGTTCTTC; CDR3aa: CASSPMALTTYNEQFF